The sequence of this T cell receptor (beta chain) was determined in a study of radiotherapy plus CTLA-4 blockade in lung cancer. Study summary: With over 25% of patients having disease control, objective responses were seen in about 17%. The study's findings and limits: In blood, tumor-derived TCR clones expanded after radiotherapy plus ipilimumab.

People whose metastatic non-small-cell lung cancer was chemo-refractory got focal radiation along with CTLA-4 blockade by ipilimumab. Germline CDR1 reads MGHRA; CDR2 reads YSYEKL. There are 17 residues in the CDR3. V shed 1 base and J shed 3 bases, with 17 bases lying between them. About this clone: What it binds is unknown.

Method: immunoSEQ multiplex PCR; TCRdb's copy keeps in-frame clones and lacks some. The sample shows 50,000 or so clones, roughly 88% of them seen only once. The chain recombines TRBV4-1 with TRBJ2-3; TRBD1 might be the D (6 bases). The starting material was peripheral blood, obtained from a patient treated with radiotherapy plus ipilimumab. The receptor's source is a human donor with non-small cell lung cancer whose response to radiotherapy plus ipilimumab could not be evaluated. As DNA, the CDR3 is TGCGCCAGCAGCCAAGTCCCCGACTTGGGGGCAACAGATACGCAGTATTTT. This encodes CASSQVPDLGATDTQYF.